The 20 T cell receptor beta chains presented below share a single source sample, sequenced in a study of T-cell reconstitution after alpha-beta-depleted transplantation in children. The authors prepared the TCRbeta library with unique molecular identifiers. TCRdb re-analysed the PCR reads in MiXCR, keeping a single row per CDR3 protein. The repertoire consists of approximately 300,000 distinct CDR3 sequences, with approximately 10% occurring once and the leading ten covering less than 25%. Here the sequenced sample was peripheral blood, taken 180 days after TCRalphabeta/CD19-depleted stem cell transplant. The receptors were gathered from a male patient aged 2-10 years who had a stem cell transplant for chronic granulomatous disease, so the T cells may come from the graft donor.

In its sample, this clonotype was seen many times. DNA for the CDR3: TGCAGTGCCCCTCAAGAGGAGGGGGCCCCAACCGGGGAGCTGTTTTTT. This codes for CSAPQEEGAPTGELFF. The rearrangement uses TRBV20-1 and TRBJ2-2; perhaps TRBD1 as D (7 bases). Trimming shortened V by 6 bases and J by 5 bases, and 22 bases separated the two germline ends. Germline V lookup: CDR1 DFQATT, CDR2 SNEGSKA (reference sequence). This CDR3 is built from 16 residues.

The sample holds many counts of this clonotype. CDR3 residues: CASSVLRDRVYGYTF. The CDR3 DNA follows: TGTGCCAGCAGTGTCCTCCGGGACAGGGTTTATGGCTACACCTTC. V and J are TRBV12-3 or TRBV12-4 and TRBJ1-2; the match to TRBD1 covers 9 bases. V trimming: 5 bases; J trimming: 5 bases; junction bases outside the gene matches: 9. There are 15 residues in the CDR3.

The gene calls are TRBV2 and TRBJ2-1; D is unresolved. The CDR3 contains 13 residues. Trimming pared 2 bases from V and 6 bases from J, leaving 8 bases between. The germline V gene encodes CDR1 SNHLY and CDR2 FYNNEI. This CDR3 is CASSEWIRNEQFF. As DNA, the CDR3 is TGTGCCAGCAGTGAATGGATTCGCAATGAGCAGTTCTTC.

In this sample, this clonotype turned up many times. The chain combines TRBV27 with TRBJ1-2; D ambiguous. The CDR3 length is 13 residues. V lost 0 bases and J 8 bases, leaving 10 bases between the germline ends. Germline values: CDR1 MNHEY, CDR2 SMNVEV (reference sequence). CDR3 in DNA: TGTGCCAGCAGTTTATCGATAGGGAACGGCTACACCTTC. It translates to CASSLSIGNGYTF.

The rearrangement joins TRBV19 to TRBJ2-1; 7 bases map to TRBD2. The CDR3 consists of 15 residues. V gave up 5 bases and J gave up 2 bases; unmatched junction bases: 6. Germline CDR1 is LNHDA and CDR2 is SQIVND (reference sequence). The CDR3 DNA follows: TGTGCCAGTAGTCCAGCGGGAAACGCCTACAATGAGCAGTTCTTC. Residues: CASSPAGNAYNEQFF. The variable domain in full, with the rest retrieved from reference TRBV19 and TRBJ2-1, is DGGITQSPKYLFRKEGQNVTLSCEQNLNHDAMYWYRQDPGQGLRLIYYSQIVNDFQKGDIAEGYSVSREKKESFPLTVTSAQKNPTAFYLCASSPAGNAYNEQFFGPGTRLTVL.

This clonotype was detected only a few times. The J gene is TRBJ2-1, the V gene TRBV15, with D perhaps given as TRBD1 or TRBD2 (5 bases each). The CDR3 extends over 15 amino acids. CDR1 LNHNV and CDR2 YYDKDF come from the germline V gene (reference sequence). Trimming left V 5 bases short and J 6 bases short, with 17 bases between. The CDR3 DNA is TGTGCCACCAGCCACTCCGGGGCGTTTAGCAATGAGCAGTTCTTC. It yields the protein CATSHSGAFSNEQFF.

The table lists this clonotype with many counts. This chain connects TRBV12-3 or TRBV12-4 to TRBJ2-7, with TRBD1 as a possible D gene (6 bases). Trimming removed 0 bases at V and 5 bases at J, with 14 bases between. This CDR3 comprises 15 residues. CDR3 in DNA: TGTGCCAGCAGTTTAGCGCGGCAGGGGATCCACGAGCAGTACTTC. This sequence encodes CASSLARQGIHEQYF.

This clonotype was picked up many times. The CDR3 loop is CASSNSTPSYEQYF. The CDR3 DNA follows: TGCGCCAGCAGCAACTCGACACCCTCCTACGAGCAGTACTTC. The chain joins TRBV10-1 to TRBJ2-7; D ambiguous. The germline CDR1 and CDR2 sequences are WNHNN and SYGVQD (reference sequence). The CDR3 consists of 14 residues. V lost 6 bases and J 0 bases, leaving 12 bases between the germline ends.

This clonotype was recorded a few times. Mismatch with germline at one junction end may stem from a read error. The chain combines TRBV10-3 with TRBJ2-1; 11 bases align to TRBD1. The CDR3 is made up of 15 amino acids. Per germline, CDR1 ENHRY and CDR2 SYGVKD. The DNA for the CDR3 is TGTGCCACCACGGGGTGGACAGGGGGCAAAAATGAGCAGCTCTTC. It encodes CATTGWTGGKNEQLF.

Comments on this clonotype: A read error may explain this, as a much larger clone is one base away. The genes are TRBV6-5 and TRBJ2-1; D call uncertain. Germline-derived CDR1 and CDR2 are MNHEY and SVGAGI. V was cut by 4 bases and J by 5 bases, with 12 bases left in between. The CDR3 consists of 14 residues. This CDR3 is CASSSELAHNEQFF. The CDR3 DNA reads as TGTGCCAGCAGTTCCGAATTAGCCCACAATGAGCAGTTCTTC.

This clonotype was detected ten times or more. This chain joins TRBV7-3 and TRBJ2-5; maybe TRBD2 (5 bases). The CDR3 is made up of 14 amino acids. V lost 1 base to trimming and J lost 4 bases, with 10 bases between them. CDR1 is SGHTA and CDR2 is FQGTGA in the germline V gene. CDR3 in DNA: TGTGCCAGCAGCTTAAACGGGATGGGAGAGACCCAGTACTTC. It yields the protein CASSLNGMGETQYF.

This clonotype appeared many times. V usage is TRBV12-3 or TRBV12-4 and J usage is TRBJ2-2, with 7 bases matching TRBD1. The CDR3 extends over 16 amino acids. Trimming cost V 6 bases and J 4 bases; bases outside gene matches: 11. The DNA of the CDR3 is TGTGCCAGCAGCCCAGGGGACAGTGACCTCACCGGGGAGCTGTTTTTT. The encoded protein is CASSPGDSDLTGELFF.

This clonotype was seen at least ten times. The chain joins TRBV29-1 to TRBJ2-3; D remains unclear. The germline V and J ends were trimmed by 6 bases and 0 bases, with 4 bases remaining between them. Germline CDR1 reads SQVTM; CDR2 reads ANQGSEA. The CDR3 totals 11 residues. Here the CDR3 DNA reads TGCAGCGTCCCAAGCACAGATACGCAGTATTTT. Residues: CSVPSTDTQYF.

The table lists this clonotype with many counts. The chain links TRBV12-3 or TRBV12-4 to TRBJ1-2, with 7 bases fitting TRBD1. The junction had 6 bases not matched to a gene; V was cut back by 6 bases and J by 5 bases. The CDR3 contains 13 residues. The CDR3, as DNA: TGTGCCAGCAGCCTAGGGGGCGCTTATGGCTACACCTTC. This codes for CASSLGGAYGYTF.

This clonotype was found many times. V gene TRBV12-3 or TRBV12-4 combines with J gene TRBJ1-2, with 11 bases fitting TRBD1. The CDR3 loop spans 14 amino acids. V was pared by 3 bases and J by 10 bases, with 7 bases of the junction left unmatched. The CDR3 sequence is CASSFIGQGAIYTF. In DNA form, the CDR3 reads TGTGCCAGCAGTTTTATAGGACAGGGGGCCATCTACACCTTC.

This clonotype was observed at least ten times. This chain uses TRBV11-2 with TRBJ2-1, with 7 bases fitting TRBD2. CDR1 and CDR2 from the germline V gene are SGHAT and FQNNGV. The CDR3 sequence is 15 residues long. V dropped 4 bases and J dropped 8; count of bases not matched to a gene: 11. In DNA form, the CDR3 reads TGTGCCAGCAGCTCTCTCCGGGAGGTCCCAGATGAGCAGTTCTTC. This codes for CASSSLREVPDEQFF.

Many counts were recorded for this clonotype. The CDR3 coding sequence is TGCAGCGTTGAGGGCATCTGGGACAGTATTGGCTACACCTTC. Translated: CSVEGIWDSIGYTF. The chain is built from TRBV29-1 and TRBJ1-2; 7 bases agree with TRBD1. The V segment lost 3 bases and the J segment 7 bases; nucleotides outside the gene matches: 11. Germline V CDR1 and CDR2: SQVTM, ANQGSEA. This CDR3 contains 14 residues.

This clonotype was seen repeatedly, ten times or more. The chain combines TRBV5-6 with TRBJ2-7; 7 bases align to TRBD1. The germline gives CDR1 SGHDT, CDR2 YYEEEE. The CDR3 consists of 17 residues. After removal of 1 base from V and 3 bases from J, the junction contained 13 bases not matched to a gene. The CDR3 here is CASSLLSRTGAGYEQYF. The CDR3 bases are TGTGCCAGCAGCTTGTTATCCAGAACAGGGGCCGGCTACGAGCAGTACTTC.

This clonotype has a count of ten or more. The chain has TRBV6-2 or TRBV6-3 and TRBJ2-3; D unclear. Trimming took 6 bases from V and 8 from J, leaving 21 bases between them. This CDR3 comprises 15 residues. The germline CDR1 and CDR2 sequences are MNHEY and SVGEGT. CDR3 protein: CASRNEASAWGTQYF. The CDR3 DNA reads as TGTGCCAGCAGAAACGAGGCTTCCGCCTGGGGTACGCAGTATTTT.

This clonotype was seen a handful of times. The chain uses TRBV2 and TRBJ1-1; weak D call: TRBD1 (6 bases). This CDR3 is built from 13 residues. V lost 6 bases and J 2 bases, leaving 10 bases between the germline ends. CDR1 and CDR2 from the germline V gene are SNHLY and FYNNEI. For the CDR3, the DNA is TGTGCCAGCAGGCGGGGGCGAAACACTGAAGCTTTCTTT. It codes for CASRRGRNTEAFF.